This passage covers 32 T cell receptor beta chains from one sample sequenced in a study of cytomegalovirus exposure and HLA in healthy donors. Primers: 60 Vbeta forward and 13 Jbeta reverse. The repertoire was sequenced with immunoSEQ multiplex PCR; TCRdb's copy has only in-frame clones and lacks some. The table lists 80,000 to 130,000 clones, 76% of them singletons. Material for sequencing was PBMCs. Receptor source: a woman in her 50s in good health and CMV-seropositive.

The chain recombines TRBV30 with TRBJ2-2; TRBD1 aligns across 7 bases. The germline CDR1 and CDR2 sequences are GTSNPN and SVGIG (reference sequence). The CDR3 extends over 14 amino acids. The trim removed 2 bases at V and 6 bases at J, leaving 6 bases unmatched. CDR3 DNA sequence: TGTGCCTGGAGTCCCGGACAGGTAGCCGGGGAGCTGTTTTTT. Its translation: CAWSPGQVAGELFF.

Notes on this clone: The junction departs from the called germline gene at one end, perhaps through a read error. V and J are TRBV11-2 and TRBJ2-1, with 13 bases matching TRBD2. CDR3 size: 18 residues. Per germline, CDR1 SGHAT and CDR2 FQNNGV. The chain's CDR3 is CASSHRTSGGGGYSEQFF. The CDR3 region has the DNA TGTGCCAGCAGCCATAGGACTAGCGGGGGCGGCGGTTACAGTGAGCAGTTCTTC.

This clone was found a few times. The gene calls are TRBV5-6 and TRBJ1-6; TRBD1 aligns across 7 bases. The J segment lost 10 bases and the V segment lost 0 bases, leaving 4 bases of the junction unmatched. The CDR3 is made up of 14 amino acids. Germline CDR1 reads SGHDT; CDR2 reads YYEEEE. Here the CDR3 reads CASSLETGNSPLHF. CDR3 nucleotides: TGTGCCAGCAGCTTGGAGACAGGGAACTCACCCCTCCACTTT.

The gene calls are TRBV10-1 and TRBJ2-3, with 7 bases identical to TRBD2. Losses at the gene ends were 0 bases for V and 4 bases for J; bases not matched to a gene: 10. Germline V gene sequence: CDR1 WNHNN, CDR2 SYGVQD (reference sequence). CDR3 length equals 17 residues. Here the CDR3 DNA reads TGCGCCAGCAGTGAGTCTGGGGGTGGCGGGAGTGCAGATACGCAGTATTTT. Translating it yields CASSESGGGGSADTQYF.

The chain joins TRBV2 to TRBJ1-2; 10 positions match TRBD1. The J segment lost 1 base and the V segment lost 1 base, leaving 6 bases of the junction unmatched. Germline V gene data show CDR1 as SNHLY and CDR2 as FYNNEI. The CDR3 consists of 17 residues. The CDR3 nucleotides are TGTGCCAGCAGTGAAGTCCCGACAGGGGGCGATAACTATGGCTACACCTTC. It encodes CASSEVPTGGDNYGYTF.

The CDR3 reads CASSQVSGDYSNQPQHF. The CDR3 nucleotides read TGTGCCAGCAGCCAAGTTTCAGGTGATTATAGCAATCAGCCCCAGCATTTT. The chain couples TRBV4-2 to TRBJ1-5; D call uncertain. The CDR3 has 17 residues. The V end lost 1 base, the J end lost 0 bases, and 13 bases lay between the germline ends. The germline V gene encodes CDR1 LGHNA and CDR2 YNFKEQ.

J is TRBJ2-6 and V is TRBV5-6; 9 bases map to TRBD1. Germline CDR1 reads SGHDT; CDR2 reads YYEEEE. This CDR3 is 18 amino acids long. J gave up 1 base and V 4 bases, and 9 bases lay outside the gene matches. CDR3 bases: TGTGCCAGCAGCCGGAGGGGGACAGGGAAATCTGGGGCCAACGTCCTGACTTTC. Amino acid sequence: CASSRRGTGKSGANVLTF.

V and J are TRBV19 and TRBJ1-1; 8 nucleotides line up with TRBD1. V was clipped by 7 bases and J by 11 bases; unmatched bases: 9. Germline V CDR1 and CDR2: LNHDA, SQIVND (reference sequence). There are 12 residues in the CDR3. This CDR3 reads CASIGQGDGAFF. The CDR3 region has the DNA TGTGCCAGTATAGGACAGGGAGACGGCGCTTTCTTT.

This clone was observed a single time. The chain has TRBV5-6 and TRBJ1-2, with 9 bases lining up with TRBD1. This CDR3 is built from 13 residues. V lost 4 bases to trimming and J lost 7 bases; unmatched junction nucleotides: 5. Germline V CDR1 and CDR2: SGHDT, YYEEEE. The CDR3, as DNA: TGTGCCAGCAGCACAGGGGGCGTATCTGGCTACACCTTC. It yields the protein CASSTGGVSGYTF.

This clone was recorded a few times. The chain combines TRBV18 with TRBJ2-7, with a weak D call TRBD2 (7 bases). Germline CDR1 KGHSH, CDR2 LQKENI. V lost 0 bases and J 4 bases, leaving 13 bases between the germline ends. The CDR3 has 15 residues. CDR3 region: CASSPPSGEGYEQYF. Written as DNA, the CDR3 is TGTGCCAGCTCACCACCGTCAGGGGAGGGGTACGAGCAGTACTTC. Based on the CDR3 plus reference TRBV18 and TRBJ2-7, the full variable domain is NAGVMQNPRHLVRRRGQEARLRCSPMKGHSHVYWYRQLPEEGLKFMVYLQKENIIDESGMPKERFSAEFPKEGPSILRIQQVVRGDSAAYFCASSPPSGEGYEQYFGPGTRLTVT.

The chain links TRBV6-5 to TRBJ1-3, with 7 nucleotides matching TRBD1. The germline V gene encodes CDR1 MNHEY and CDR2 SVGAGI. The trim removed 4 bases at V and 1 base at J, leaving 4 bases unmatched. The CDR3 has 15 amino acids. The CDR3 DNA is TGTGCCAGCAGTTCCACAGGGGATTCTGGAAACACCATATATTTT. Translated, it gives CASSSTGDSGNTIYF.

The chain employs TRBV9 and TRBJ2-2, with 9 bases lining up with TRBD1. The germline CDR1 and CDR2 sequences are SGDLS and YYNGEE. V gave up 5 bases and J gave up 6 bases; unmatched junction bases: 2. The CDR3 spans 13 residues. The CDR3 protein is CASRQGAAGELFF. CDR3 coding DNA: TGTGCCAGCAGACAGGGGGCAGCCGGGGAGCTGTTTTTT.

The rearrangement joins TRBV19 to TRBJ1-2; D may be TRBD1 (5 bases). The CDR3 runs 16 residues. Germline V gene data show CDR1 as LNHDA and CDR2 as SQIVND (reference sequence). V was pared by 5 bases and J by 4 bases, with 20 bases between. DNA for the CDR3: TGTGCCAGTAGTGCTCCGGGGGGTGAGGGGTCCTATGGCTACACCTTC. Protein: CASSAPGGEGSYGYTF.

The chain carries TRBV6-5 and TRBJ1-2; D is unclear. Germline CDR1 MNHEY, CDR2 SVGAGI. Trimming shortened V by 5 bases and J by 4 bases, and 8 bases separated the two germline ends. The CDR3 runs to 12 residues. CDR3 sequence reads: CASSESSYGYTF. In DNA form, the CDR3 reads TGTGCCAGCAGTGAGTCCTCCTATGGCTACACCTTC.

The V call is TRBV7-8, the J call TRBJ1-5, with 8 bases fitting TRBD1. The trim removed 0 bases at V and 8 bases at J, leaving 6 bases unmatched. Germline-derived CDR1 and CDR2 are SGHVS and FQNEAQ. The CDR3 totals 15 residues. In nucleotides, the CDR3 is TGTGCCAGCAGCTTAGCGTTCAGGGGGCTAGAGCCCCAGCATTTT. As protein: CASSLAFRGLEPQHF.

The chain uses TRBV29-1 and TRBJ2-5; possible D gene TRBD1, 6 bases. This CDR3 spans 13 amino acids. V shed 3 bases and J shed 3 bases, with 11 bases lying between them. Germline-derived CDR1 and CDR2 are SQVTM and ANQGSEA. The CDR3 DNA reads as TGCAGCGTTGACAGGGGCCTCAAAGAGACCCAGTACTTC. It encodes CSVDRGLKETQYF.

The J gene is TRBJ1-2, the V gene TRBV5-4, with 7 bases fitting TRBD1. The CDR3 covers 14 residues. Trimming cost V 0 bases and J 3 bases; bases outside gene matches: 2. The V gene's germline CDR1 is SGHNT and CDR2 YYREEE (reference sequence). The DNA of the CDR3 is TGTGCCAGCAGCTTGGATGGACAGGACTATGGCTACACCTTC. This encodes CASSLDGQDYGYTF.

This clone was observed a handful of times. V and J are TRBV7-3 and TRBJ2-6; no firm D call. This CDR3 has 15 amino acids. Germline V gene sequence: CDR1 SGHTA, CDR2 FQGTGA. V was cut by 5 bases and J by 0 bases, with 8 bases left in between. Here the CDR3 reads CASSPLFSGANVLTF. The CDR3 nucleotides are TGTGCCAGCAGCCCACTGTTCTCTGGGGCCAACGTCCTGACTTTC.

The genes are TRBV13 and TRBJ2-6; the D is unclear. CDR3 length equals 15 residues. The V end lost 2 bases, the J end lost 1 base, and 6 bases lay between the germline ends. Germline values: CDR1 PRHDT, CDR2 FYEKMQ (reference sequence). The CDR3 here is CASSLWASGANVLTF. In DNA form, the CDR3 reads TGTGCCAGCAGCTTATGGGCTTCTGGGGCCAACGTCCTGACTTTC.

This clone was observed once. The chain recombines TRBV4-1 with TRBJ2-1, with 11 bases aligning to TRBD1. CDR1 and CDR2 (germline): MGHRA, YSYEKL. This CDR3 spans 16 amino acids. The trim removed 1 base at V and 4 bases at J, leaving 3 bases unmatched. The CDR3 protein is CASSQAGTGGYNEQFF. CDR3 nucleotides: TGCGCCAGCAGCCAAGCCGGGACAGGGGGATACAATGAGCAGTTCTTC.

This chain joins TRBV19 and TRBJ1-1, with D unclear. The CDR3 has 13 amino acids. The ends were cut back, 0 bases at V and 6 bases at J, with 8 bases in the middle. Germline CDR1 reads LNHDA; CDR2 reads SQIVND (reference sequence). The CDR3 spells CASSIEGTAEAFF. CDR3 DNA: TGTGCCAGTAGTATAGAAGGAACAGCTGAAGCTTTCTTT.

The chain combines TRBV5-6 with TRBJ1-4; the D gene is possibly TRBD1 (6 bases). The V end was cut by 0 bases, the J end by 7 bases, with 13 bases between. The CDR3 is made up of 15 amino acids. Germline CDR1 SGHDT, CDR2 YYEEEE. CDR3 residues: CASSLGTGIFEKLFF. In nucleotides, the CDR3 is TGTGCCAGCAGCTTGGGCACAGGGATATTTGAAAAACTGTTTTTT.

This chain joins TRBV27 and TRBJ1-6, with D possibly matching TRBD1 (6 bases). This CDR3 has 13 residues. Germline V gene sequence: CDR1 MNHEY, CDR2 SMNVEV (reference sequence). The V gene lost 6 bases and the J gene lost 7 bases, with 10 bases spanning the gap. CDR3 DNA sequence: TGTGCCAGCAGCCTCGGACAGAATTCACCCCTCCACTTT. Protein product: CASSLGQNSPLHF.

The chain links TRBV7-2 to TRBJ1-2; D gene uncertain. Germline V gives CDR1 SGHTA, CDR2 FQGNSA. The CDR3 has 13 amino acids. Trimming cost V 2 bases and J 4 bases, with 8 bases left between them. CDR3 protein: CASSLLGVYGYTF. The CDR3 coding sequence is TGTGCCAGCAGCTTACTCGGGGTCTATGGCTACACCTTC.

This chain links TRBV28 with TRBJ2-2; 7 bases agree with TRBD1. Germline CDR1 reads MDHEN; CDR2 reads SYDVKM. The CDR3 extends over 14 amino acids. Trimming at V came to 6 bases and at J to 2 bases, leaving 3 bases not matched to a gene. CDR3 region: CASSWTGNTGELFF. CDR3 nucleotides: TGTGCCAGCAGCTGGACAGGCAACACCGGGGAGCTGTTTTTT.

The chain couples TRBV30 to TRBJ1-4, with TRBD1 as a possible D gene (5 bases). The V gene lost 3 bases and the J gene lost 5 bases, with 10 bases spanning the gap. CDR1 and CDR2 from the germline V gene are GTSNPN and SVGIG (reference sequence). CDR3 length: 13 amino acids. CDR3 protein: CAWRLDRNEKLFF. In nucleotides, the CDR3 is TGTGCCTGGAGGCTCGACAGAAATGAAAAACTGTTTTTT.

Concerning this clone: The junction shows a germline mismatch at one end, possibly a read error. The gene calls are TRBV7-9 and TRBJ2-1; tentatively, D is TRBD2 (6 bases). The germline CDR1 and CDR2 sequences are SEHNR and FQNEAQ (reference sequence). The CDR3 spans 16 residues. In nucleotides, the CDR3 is TGTTCCAGCAGCTTAGGGGTTGCGGGACGAACCAATGAGCAGTTCTTC. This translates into CSSSLGVAGRTNEQFF.

CDR3 protein: CASATTVGSSYNSPLHF. The CDR3 nucleotides read TGTGCCAGCGCAACCACCGTCGGGAGCTCCTATAATTCACCCCTCCACTTT. The V call is TRBV11-2, the J call TRBJ1-6; D not resolved. The ends were cut back, 8 bases at V and 0 bases at J, with 17 bases in the middle. Germline CDR1 is SGHAT and CDR2 is FQNNGV. This CDR3 is 17 amino acids long.

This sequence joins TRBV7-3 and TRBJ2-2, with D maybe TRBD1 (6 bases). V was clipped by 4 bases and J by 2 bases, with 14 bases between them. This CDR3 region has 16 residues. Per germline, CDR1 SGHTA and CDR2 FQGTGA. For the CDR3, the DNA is TGTGCCAGCAGCTACTCAACAGGGACCAACACCGGGGAGCTGTTTTTT. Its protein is CASSYSTGTNTGELFF.

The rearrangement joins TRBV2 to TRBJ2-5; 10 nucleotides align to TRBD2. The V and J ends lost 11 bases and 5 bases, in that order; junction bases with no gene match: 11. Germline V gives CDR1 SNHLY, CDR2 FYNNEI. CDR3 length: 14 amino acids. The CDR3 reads CARTPLAGVETQYF. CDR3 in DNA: TGTGCCCGGACCCCTCTAGCGGGAGTGGAGACCCAGTACTTC.

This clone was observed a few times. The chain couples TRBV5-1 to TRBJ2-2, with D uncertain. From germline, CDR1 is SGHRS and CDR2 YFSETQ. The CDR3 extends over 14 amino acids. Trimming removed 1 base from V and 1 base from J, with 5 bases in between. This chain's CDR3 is CASSLSVNTGELFF. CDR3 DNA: TGCGCCAGCAGCTTGTCAGTGAACACCGGGGAGCTGTTTTTT.

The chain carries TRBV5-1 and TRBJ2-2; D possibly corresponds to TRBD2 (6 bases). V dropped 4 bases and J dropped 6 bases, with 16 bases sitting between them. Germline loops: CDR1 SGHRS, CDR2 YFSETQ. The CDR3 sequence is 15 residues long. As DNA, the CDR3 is TGCGCCAGCAGCCCGGTCGGGGGTTCGGCCGGGGAGCTGTTTTTT. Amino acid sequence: CASSPVGGSAGELFF. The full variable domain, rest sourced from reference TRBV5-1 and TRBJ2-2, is KAGVTQTPRYLIKTRGQQVTLSCSPISGHRSVSWYQQTPGQGLQFLFEYFSETQRNKGNFPGRFSGRQFSNSRSEMNVSTLELGDSALYLCASSPVGGSAGELFFGEGSRLTVL.